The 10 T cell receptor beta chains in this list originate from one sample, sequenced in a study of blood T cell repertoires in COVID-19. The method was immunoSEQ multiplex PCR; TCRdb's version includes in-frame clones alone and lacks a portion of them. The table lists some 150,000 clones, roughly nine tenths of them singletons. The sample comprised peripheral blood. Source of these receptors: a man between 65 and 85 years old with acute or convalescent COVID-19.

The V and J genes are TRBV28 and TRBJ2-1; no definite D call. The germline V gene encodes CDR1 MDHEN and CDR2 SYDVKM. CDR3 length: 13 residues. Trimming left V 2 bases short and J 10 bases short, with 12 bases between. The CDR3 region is CASSLTQLLEQFF. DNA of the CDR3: TGTGCCAGCAGTTTAACCCAACTTCTGGAGCAGTTCTTC.

The CDR3 DNA reads as TGTGCCATCAGTACAGGTTTCCGATCGAGTTGGGAGCAGTACTTC. Translating it yields CAISTGFRSSWEQYF. The chain joins TRBV10-3 to TRBJ2-7, with D possibly matching TRBD1 (5 bases). The germline V gene encodes CDR1 ENHRY and CDR2 SYGVKD. The CDR3 spans 15 residues. V dropped 5 bases and J dropped 7 bases, with 21 bases sitting between them.

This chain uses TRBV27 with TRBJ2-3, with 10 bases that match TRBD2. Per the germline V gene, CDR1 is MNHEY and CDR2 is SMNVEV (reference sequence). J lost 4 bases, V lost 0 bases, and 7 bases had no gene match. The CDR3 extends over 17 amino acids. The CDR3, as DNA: TGTGCCAGCAGTTTATCGACCGGGACTAGCGCCGCAGATACGCAGTATTTT. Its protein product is CASSLSTGTSAADTQYF.

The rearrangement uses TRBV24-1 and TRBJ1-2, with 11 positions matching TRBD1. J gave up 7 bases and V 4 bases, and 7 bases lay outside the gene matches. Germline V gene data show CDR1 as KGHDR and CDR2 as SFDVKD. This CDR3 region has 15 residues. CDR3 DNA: TGTGCCACCAGTGACCGCAGGACAGGGGGCGGTGGCTACACCTTC. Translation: CATSDRRTGGGGYTF.

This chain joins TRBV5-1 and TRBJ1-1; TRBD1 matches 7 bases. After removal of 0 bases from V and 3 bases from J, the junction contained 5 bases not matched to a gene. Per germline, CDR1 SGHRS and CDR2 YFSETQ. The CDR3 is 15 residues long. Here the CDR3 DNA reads TGCGCCAGCAGCTTGGCGGGAGGGGGCGACACTGAAGCTTTCTTT. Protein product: CASSLAGGGDTEAFF.

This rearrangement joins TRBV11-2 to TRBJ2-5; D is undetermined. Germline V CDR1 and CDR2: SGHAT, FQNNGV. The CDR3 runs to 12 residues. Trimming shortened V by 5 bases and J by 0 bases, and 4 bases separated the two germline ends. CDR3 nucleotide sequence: TGTGCCAGCAGCCGGTACCAAGAGACCCAGTACTTC. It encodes CASSRYQETQYF. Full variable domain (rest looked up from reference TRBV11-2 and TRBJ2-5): EAGVAQSPRYKIIEKRQSVAFWCNPISGHATLYWYQQILGQGPKLLIQFQNNGVVDDSQLPKDRFSAERLKGVDSTLKIQPAKLEDSAVYLCASSRYQETQYFGPGTRLLVL.

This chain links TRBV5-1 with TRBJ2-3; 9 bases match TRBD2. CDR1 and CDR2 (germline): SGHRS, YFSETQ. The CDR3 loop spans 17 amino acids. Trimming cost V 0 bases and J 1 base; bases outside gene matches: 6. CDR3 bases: TGCGCCAGCAGCTTGGCCCCCCCTAGCGGGGGCACAGATACGCAGTATTTT. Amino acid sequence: CASSLAPPSGGTDTQYF.

CDR3: CASSLGGVGEKLFF. The CDR3 DNA reads as TGTGCCAGCAGCTTAGGCGGGGTGGGGGAAAAACTGTTTTTT. This sequence joins TRBV7-2 and TRBJ1-4; D call uncertain. This CDR3 spans 14 amino acids. Germline CDR1 reads SGHTA; CDR2 reads FQGNSA. The ends were cut back, 1 base at V and 8 bases at J, with 11 bases in the middle.

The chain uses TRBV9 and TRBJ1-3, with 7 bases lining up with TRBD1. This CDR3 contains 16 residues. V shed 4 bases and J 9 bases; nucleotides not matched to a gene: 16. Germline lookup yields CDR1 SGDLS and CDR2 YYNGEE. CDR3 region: CASSLQPGGYFRTIYF. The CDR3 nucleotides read TGTGCCAGCAGCCTCCAACCAGGGGGTTACTTTCGCACCATATATTTT.

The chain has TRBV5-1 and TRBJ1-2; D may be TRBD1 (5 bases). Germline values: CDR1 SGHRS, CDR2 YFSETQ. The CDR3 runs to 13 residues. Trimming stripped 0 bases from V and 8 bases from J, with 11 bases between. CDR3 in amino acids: CASSLDQGSGYTF. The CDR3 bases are TGCGCCAGCAGCTTGGATCAGGGAAGCGGCTACACCTTC.